The next 2 T cell receptor beta chains were all read from a single sample in a study of beta chain features in type 1 diabetes. Of the isolated RNA, all was reverse transcribed, and so the sequenced material was expressed TCRB transcripts. The method was immunoSEQ multiplex PCR; TCRdb's version includes in-frame clones alone and lacks a portion of them. The sample lists about 340,000 clones, roughly 13% seen once, with about 0.015% in the top ten. Overall study findings and caveats: In every one of the four CD4+ subsets, TCRB CDR3s were moderately but significantly shorter in Type 1 diabetes patients.

Which antigens these TCRs recognize remains unknown. Sample: naive CD4+ T cells from blood. Every receptor here comes from a woman between 18 and 29 years old with type 1 diabetes.

This clone has a handful of counts. The genes are TRBV28 and TRBJ2-7; D is undetermined. Trimming stripped 5 bases from V and 3 bases from J, with 8 bases between. CDR1 and CDR2 (germline): MDHEN, SYDVKM. The CDR3 is made up of 12 amino acids. The CDR3 DNA follows: TGTGCCAGCAGTACAGTTTTCTACGAGCAGTACTTC. Translation: CASSTVFYEQYF. The whole variable domain, remainder taken from reference TRBV28 and TRBJ2-7, is DVKVTQSSRYLVKRTGEKVFLECVQDMDHENMFWYRQDPGLGLRLIYFSYDVKMKEKGDIPEGYSVSREKKERFSLILESASTNQTSMYLCASSTVFYEQYFGPGTRLTVT.

The chain carries TRBV5-6 and TRBJ2-7, with TRBD2 as a possible D gene (6 bases). Germline CDR1 is SGHDT and CDR2 is YYEEEE. The V end was cut by 2 bases, the J end by 0 bases, with 12 bases between. This CDR3 comprises 15 residues. The DNA of the CDR3 is TGTGCCAGCAGCTTAATAGCGGCAAGCTCCTACGAGCAGTACGTC. Translation gives CASSLIAASSYEQYV.